One and the same sample provided the 14 T cell receptor beta chains below, sequenced in a study of CD8 T cells in Susac syndrome. A quantity of roughly 0.5 to 1 ug RNA underwent reverse transcription using random hexamers. TCRdb fed the immunoSEQ multiplex PCR reads into MiXCR, producing one record per CDR3 protein. The sample has hundreds of thousands of distinct CDR3 sequences, around nine tenths seen once. The sample was CD8+ T cells from PBMCs. Receptors originate from a human donor with multiple sclerosis.

The rearrangement links TRBV6-5 to TRBJ2-7; D may be TRBD1 (6 bases). The V end lost 3 bases, the J end lost 2 bases, and 14 bases lay between the germline ends. Germline V lookup: CDR1 MNHEY, CDR2 SVGAGI. The CDR3 sequence is 15 residues long. CDR3: CASSYNAGEPYEQYF. The CDR3 coding sequence is TGTGCCAGCAGTTATAATGCAGGGGAGCCCTACGAGCAGTACTTC.

The genes are TRBV24-1 and TRBJ1-4; D not certain. V lost 3 bases and J 4 bases, leaving 11 bases between the germline ends. This CDR3 is 15 amino acids long. The V gene's germline CDR1 is KGHDR and CDR2 SFDVKD. In nucleotides, the CDR3 is TGTGCCACCAGTGATGGAGGGAGATATAATGAAAAACTGTTTTTT. It codes for CATSDGGRYNEKLFF.

Turning to this clonotype: Mismatch with germline at one junction end may stem from a read error. The gene calls are TRBV12-3 or TRBV12-4 and TRBJ1-2; D unclear. The CDR3 runs to 12 residues. CDR3 amino acids: CASSLNNYGFTF. The CDR3 bases are TGTGCCAGCAGTTTGAATAACTATGGCTTCACCTTC.

This clonotype was detected only once. The chain carries TRBV5-1 and TRBJ2-7; D tentatively reads TRBD1 or TRBD2 (5 bases each). V lost 3 bases and J 0 bases, leaving 10 bases between the germline ends. Germline V gene sequence: CDR1 SGHRS, CDR2 YFSETQ. This CDR3 region has 14 residues. The CDR3 nucleotides are TGCGCCAGCAGCTGGGACGGCAGCTCCTACGAGCAGTACTTC. This gives the protein CASSWDGSSYEQYF.

The chain employs TRBV19 and TRBJ1-4; the D is unclear. Germline values: CDR1 LNHDA, CDR2 SQIVND (reference sequence). The CDR3 runs to 12 residues. Trimming cost V 6 bases and J 5 bases, with 7 bases left between them. CDR3 nucleotide sequence: TGTGCCAGTAGGGACGGGAATGAAAAACTGTTTTTT. This encodes CASRDGNEKLFF.

The chain combines TRBV5-5 with TRBJ2-1, with 11 bases matching TRBD1. The CDR3 is made up of 15 amino acids. The germline gives CDR1 SGHKS, CDR2 YYEKEE (reference sequence). Unmatched junction bases numbered 5, after V lost 5 bases and J lost 4 bases. CDR3 sequence: CASRLGTGGYNEQFF. The DNA of the CDR3 is TGTGCCAGCAGACTCGGGACAGGGGGTTACAATGAGCAGTTCTTC.

V and J are TRBV12-3 or TRBV12-4 and TRBJ1-1; 8 positions match TRBD1. V lost 5 bases and J lost 7; bases outside the gene matches: 6. The CDR3 spans 13 residues. The CDR3 reads CASSLWDRIEAFF. The CDR3 DNA follows: TGTGCCAGCAGTCTGTGGGACAGGATTGAAGCTTTCTTT.

This chain connects TRBV5-1 to TRBJ2-1; D is uncertain. CDR1 and CDR2 from the germline V gene are SGHRS and YFSETQ. V dropped 1 base and J dropped 6 bases, with 8 bases sitting between them. The CDR3 is 13 amino acids. The CDR3 region is CASSLFTGNEQFF. The CDR3 bases are TGCGCCAGCAGCTTGTTTACGGGCAATGAGCAGTTCTTC.

CDR3 sequence: CASSLLGPQETQYF. In DNA form, the CDR3 reads TGTGCCAGCAGCCTGCTAGGTCCCCAAGAGACCCAGTACTTC. V usage is TRBV7-2 and J usage is TRBJ2-5; D is unresolved. The V and J ends lost 5 bases and 1 base respectively, with 11 bases between them. The CDR3 is made up of 14 amino acids. The germline V gene encodes CDR1 SGHTA and CDR2 FQGNSA.

The chain combines TRBV9 with TRBJ1-1; D is unclear. The V gene lost 0 bases and the J gene lost 2 bases, with 5 bases spanning the gap. CDR1 and CDR2 from the germline V gene are SGDLS and YYNGEE. The CDR3 covers 13 residues. CDR3: CASSVGANTEAFF. The DNA of the CDR3 is TGTGCCAGCAGCGTAGGGGCAAACACTGAAGCTTTCTTT.

Written as DNA, the CDR3 is TGTGCCAGCAGCCAGCCGGGACTAGGGGCGACCCAGTACTTC. Translated, it gives CASSQPGLGATQYF. The rearrangement uses TRBV27 and TRBJ2-5, with 8 bases identical to TRBD2. Trimming at V came to 6 bases and at J to 7 bases, leaving 10 bases not matched to a gene. Germline V lookup: CDR1 MNHEY, CDR2 SMNVEV (reference sequence). This CDR3 contains 14 residues.

CDR3 coding DNA: TGTGCTAGTGTAGCGACAGGGGACTACGAGCAGTACTTC. Amino acid sequence: CASVATGDYEQYF. The chain uses TRBV12-5 and TRBJ2-7, with 8 bases that match TRBD1. The CDR3 runs to 13 residues. Trimming cost V 7 bases and J 3 bases; bases outside gene matches: 5. Germline V lookup: CDR1 LGHNT, CDR2 FRNRAP. The full variable domain, completed using reference TRBV12-5 and TRBJ2-7, is DARVTQTPRHKVTEMGQEVTMRCQPILGHNTVFWYRQTMMQGLELLAYFRNRAPLDDSGMPKDRFSAEMPDATLATLKIQPSEPRDSAVYFCASVATGDYEQYFGPGTRLTVT.

This chain uses TRBV11-1 with TRBJ1-1; perhaps TRBD1 as D (5 bases). V lost 3 bases and J 5 bases, leaving 13 bases between the germline ends. This CDR3 has 14 amino acids. The V gene's germline CDR1 is SGHAT and CDR2 FQDESV (reference sequence). The CDR3 spells CASSFSRRGTEAFF. As DNA, the CDR3 is TGTGCCAGCAGCTTCTCGAGGAGGGGAACTGAAGCTTTCTTT.

This clonotype was counted once. This chain uses TRBV9 with TRBJ1-3; D unclear. The germline V and J ends were trimmed by 1 base and 4 bases, with 3 bases remaining between them. The CDR3 is made up of 12 amino acids. The germline CDR1 and CDR2 sequences are SGDLS and YYNGEE. Written as DNA, the CDR3 is TGTGCCAGCAGCGTATCCGGAAACACCATATATTTT. Translating it yields CASSVSGNTIYF.